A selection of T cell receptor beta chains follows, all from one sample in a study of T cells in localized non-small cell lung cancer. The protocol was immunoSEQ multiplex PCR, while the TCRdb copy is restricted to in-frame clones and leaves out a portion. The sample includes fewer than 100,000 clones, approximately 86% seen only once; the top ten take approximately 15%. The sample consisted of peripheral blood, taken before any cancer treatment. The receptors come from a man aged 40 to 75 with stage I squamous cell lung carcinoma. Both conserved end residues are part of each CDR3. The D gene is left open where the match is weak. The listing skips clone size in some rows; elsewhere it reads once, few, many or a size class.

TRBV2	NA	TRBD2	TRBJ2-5	TGTGCCAGCAGTTTTACTAGCGGGGGAATCCAAGAGACCCAGTACTTC	CASSFTSGGIQETQYF
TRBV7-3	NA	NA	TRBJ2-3	TGTGCCAGCAGCTTAACGTCTTCGACTATTCGTAGTAATTATTTCACAGATACGCAGTATTTT	CASSLTSSTIRSNYFTDTQYF
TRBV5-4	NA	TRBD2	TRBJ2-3	TGTGCCAGCAGCAAAGGGACTAGCGGGGAGACCTACACAGATACGCAGTATTTT	CASSKGTSGETYTDTQYF
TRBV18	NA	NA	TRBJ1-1	TGTGCCAGCTCACCGTCTAGGGCCCTGGAAACTGAAGCTTTCTTT	CASSPSRALETEAFF
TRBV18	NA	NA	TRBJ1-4	TGTGCCAGCTCACCACCCGGGGAGGGGAATGAAAAACTGTTTTTT	CASSPPGEGNEKLFF
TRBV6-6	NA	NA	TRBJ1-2	TGTGCCAGCAGCCCCTTCGCCCACGGCGGCTACACCTTC	CASSPFAHGGYTF
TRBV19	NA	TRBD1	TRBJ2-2	TGTGCCAGTAGTGTTTACAGGGGGCAAGTCACCGGGGAGCTGTTTTTT	CASSVYRGQVTGELFF
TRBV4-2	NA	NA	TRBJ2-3	TGTGCCAGCAGCCAAGACCGCACAGATACGCAGTATTTT	CASSQDRTDTQYF
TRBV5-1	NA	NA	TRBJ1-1	TGCGCCAGCAGCTTTGGGGCGGGGAACACTGAAGCTTTCTTT	CASSFGAGNTEAFF
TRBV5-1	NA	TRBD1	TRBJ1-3	TGCGCCAGCACGAGAACAGGGGACTCTGGAAACACCATATATTTT	CASTRTGDSGNTIYF
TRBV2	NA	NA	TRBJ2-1	TGTGCCAGCGTTAGAGAACAGGACAATGAGCAGTTCTTC	CASVREQDNEQFF
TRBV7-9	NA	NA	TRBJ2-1	TGTGCCAGCAGCCGGCCCGTCCGCTCCTACAATGAGCAGTTCTTC	CASSRPVRSYNEQFF
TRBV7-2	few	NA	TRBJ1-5	TGTGCCAGCAGCTTAACGGTGGAACAGCCCCAGCATTTT	CASSLTVEQPQHF
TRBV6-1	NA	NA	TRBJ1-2	TGTGCCAGCAGCGGACAGACATATGGGGGCTACACCTTC	CASSGQTYGGYTF
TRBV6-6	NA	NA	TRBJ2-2	TGTGCCAGCAGGGGACATCTGAGTGCCGGCACCGGGGAGCTGTTTTTT	CASRGHLSAGTGELFF
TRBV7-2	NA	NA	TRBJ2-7	TGTGCCAGCAGCTTTACGTATTCCTACGAGCAGTACTTC	CASSFTYSYEQYF
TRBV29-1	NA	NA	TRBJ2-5	TGCAGCGTTCCTGGGGGCTCGTGGGAGACCCAGTACTTC	CSVPGGSWETQYF
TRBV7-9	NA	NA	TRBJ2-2	TGTGCCAGCAGTCAAAAATCGAACACCGGGGAGCTGTTTTTT	CASSQKSNTGELFF
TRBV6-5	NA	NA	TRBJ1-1	TGTGCCAGCAGGACGGGGAGGACCGCCCTAAAAGCTTTCTTT	CASRTGRTALKAFF
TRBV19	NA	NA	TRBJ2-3	TGTGCCACCCGGAGGGATACGCAGTATTTT	CATRRDTQYF
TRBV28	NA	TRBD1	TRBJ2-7	TGTGCCATCCAGAGAACCGGGACAGGGTCATACGAGCAGTACTTC	CAIQRTGTGSYEQYF
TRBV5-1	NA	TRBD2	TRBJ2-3	TGCGCCAGCAGCAAGGGACTAGCGTCGTCAGATACGCAGTATTTT	CASSKGLASSDTQYF
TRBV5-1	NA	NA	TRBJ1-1	TGCGCCAGCAGTCGGGGACGGGTGAACACTGAAGCTTTCTTT	CASSRGRVNTEAFF
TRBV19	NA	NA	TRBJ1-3	TGTGCCAGTGCCGGGACGGCCTCTGGAAACACCATATATTTT	CASAGTASGNTIYF
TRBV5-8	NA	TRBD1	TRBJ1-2	TGTGCCAGCAGCTTGTCCCGACAGGGAGTTTACTATGGCTACACCTTC	CASSLSRQGVYYGYTF
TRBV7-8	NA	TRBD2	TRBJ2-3	TGTGCCAGCAGCTTATCGACGGGGGGGACTACGCAGTATTTT	CASSLSTGGTTQYF
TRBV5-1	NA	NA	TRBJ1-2	TGCGCCAGCAGCTCGAGCCCGAACTATGGCTACACCTTC	CASSSSPNYGYTF
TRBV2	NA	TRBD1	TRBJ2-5	TGTGCCAGCAGCGACAGGGGACAAGAGACCCAGTACTTC	CASSDRGQETQYF
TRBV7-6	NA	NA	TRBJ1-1	TGTGCCAGCAGCTTAGCCGGGACCGTGAACACTGAAGCTTTCTTT	CASSLAGTVNTEAFF
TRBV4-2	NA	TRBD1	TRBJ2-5	TGTGCCAGCAGCCAAGCCGGACAGGGCCAAGAGACCCAGTACTTC	CASSQAGQGQETQYF
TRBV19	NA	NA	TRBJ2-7	TGTGCCAGTAGTATTGGTGGGGCCTCCTACGAGCAGTACTTC	CASSIGGASYEQYF
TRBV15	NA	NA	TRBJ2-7	TGTGCCACCAGCAGAGAGGGCCTAGTCTACGAGCAGTACTTC	CATSREGLVYEQYF
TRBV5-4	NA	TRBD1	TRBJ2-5	TGTGCCAGCAGTGTAACAGGGGTTAAGGAGACCCAGTACTTC	CASSVTGVKETQYF
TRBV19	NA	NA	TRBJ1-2	TGTGCCAGTAGTATACTCGGGGGGAAGGATGGCTACACCTTC	CASSILGGKDGYTF
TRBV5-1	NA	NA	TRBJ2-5	TGCGCCAGCAGGTACAGGGCTATTCAAGAGACCCAGTACTTC	CASRYRAIQETQYF
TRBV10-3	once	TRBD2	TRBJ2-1	TGTGCCATCAGGGAACTAGCGGAAGACAATGAGCAGTTCTTC	CAIRELAEDNEQFF
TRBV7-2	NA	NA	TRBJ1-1	TGTGCCAGCAGCCAAGCGGGGGAGGGCGGCACTGAAGCTTTCTTT	CASSQAGEGGTEAFF
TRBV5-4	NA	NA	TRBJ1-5	TGTGCCAGCAGCCGCGGGGCAGGGGATCAGCCCCAGCATTTT	CASSRGAGDQPQHF
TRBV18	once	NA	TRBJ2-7	TGTGCCAGCTCACCACTAAGAGGGGGGGCCTACGAGCAGTACTTC	CASSPLRGGAYEQYF
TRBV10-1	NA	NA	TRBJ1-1	TGCGCCAGCAGTGACGGTGAAAAAGCTGAAGCTTTCTTT	CASSDGEKAEAFF
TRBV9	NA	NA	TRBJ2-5	TGTGCCAGCAGCGTAGAGGGAGGGGGTAGCGGGACCCAGTACTTC	CASSVEGGGSGTQYF
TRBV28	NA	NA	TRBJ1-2	TGTGCCAGCCGGCCCGGCTCTGGCTACACCTTC	CASRPGSGYTF
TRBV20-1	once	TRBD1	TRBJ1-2	TGCAGTGCTAGAGCTTCCCGGGGGACAGTCTTC	CSARASRGTVF
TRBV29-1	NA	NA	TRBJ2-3	TGCAGCGAGCGGCGATCTAGCACAGATACGCAGTATTTT	CSERRSSTDTQYF
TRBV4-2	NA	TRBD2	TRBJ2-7	TGTGCCAGCAGCCGCGGGACTAGCCGGGAGCACGAGCAGTACTTC	CASSRGTSREHEQYF